Following are 5 T cell receptor beta chains from one sample sequenced in a study of PD-1 blockade in classical Hodgkin lymphoma. Profiled with immunoSEQ multiplex PCR; TCRdb holds only in-frame clones, not every one. The top ten clones hold approximately 15% of a sample with roughly 50,000 clones, around 90% of them seen once. Time point here: cycle 4 day 1 (C4D1), after 6 weeks of nivolumab. Autologous stem cell transplantation was followed by relapse in every patient, and brentuximab vedotin exposure varied. This specimen was peripheral blood mononuclear cells (PBMCs), taken before the fourth cycle of nivolumab. The origin of the receptors is a human donor with classical Hodgkin lymphoma.

V and J are TRBV19 and TRBJ2-7, with D perhaps matching TRBD1 (6 bases). Germline lookup yields CDR1 LNHDA and CDR2 SQIVND (reference sequence). The CDR3 is 13 amino acids. V lost 9 bases to trimming and J lost 2 bases, with 14 bases between them. CDR3 amino acids: CASQQGRPYEQYF. The CDR3 DNA reads TGTGCCAGCCAACAGGGTAGGCCCTACGAGCAGTACTTC.

This clone was detected only a few times. The chain joins TRBV6-5 to TRBJ1-4; 8 bases line up with TRBD1. The J segment lost 7 bases and the V segment lost 2 bases, leaving 6 bases of the junction unmatched. Germline CDR1 MNHEY, CDR2 SVGAGI. The CDR3 spans 15 residues. The CDR3 DNA reads as TGTGCCAGCAGTTACGCAGGGGGCGAGCTTGAAAAACTGTTTTTT. Its protein is CASSYAGGELEKLFF.

This chain connects TRBV19 to TRBJ2-7; unclear D gene. The CDR3 is 10 amino acids. Germline-derived CDR1 and CDR2 are LNHDA and SQIVND (reference sequence). Trimming stripped 6 bases from V and 2 bases from J, with 2 bases between. The CDR3 spells CASRTYEQYF. DNA for the CDR3: TGTGCCAGTAGGACCTACGAGCAGTACTTC.

This clone occurred once. V gene TRBV28 combines with J gene TRBJ2-3; TRBD2 is a possible D gene (5 bases). The germline V gene has CDR1 MDHEN and CDR2 SYDVKM. The CDR3 contains 16 residues. V was pared by 5 bases and J by 2 bases, with 17 bases between. The DNA for the CDR3 is TGTGCCAGCAGTACCCCCCTGGAGGATCACACAGATACGCAGTATTTT. It codes for CASSTPLEDHTDTQYF.

The rearrangement joins TRBV7-6 to TRBJ2-1, with D possibly matching TRBD1 (5 bases). V was trimmed by 0 bases and J by 4 bases, leaving 10 bases between them. This CDR3 is built from 15 residues. The V gene's germline CDR1 is SGHVS and CDR2 FNYEAQ. The chain's CDR3 is CASSLAWGEYNEQFF. In nucleotides, the CDR3 is TGTGCCAGCAGCTTAGCGTGGGGCGAATACAATGAGCAGTTCTTC. Full variable domain (missing parts from reference TRBV7-6 and TRBJ2-1): GAGVSQSPRYKVTKRGQDVALRCDPISGHVSLYWYRQALGQGPEFLTYFNYEAQQDKSGLPNDRFSAERPEGSISTLTIQRTEQRDSAMYRCASSLAWGEYNEQFFGPGTRLTVL.